These 32 T cell receptor beta chains came from one sample sequenced in a study of T cell responses to AZD1222 COVID-19 vaccine. Data came from immunoSEQ multiplex PCR; TCRdb stores just in-frame clones and leaves some out. The sample has fewer than 200,000 clones; roughly 92% are singletons. The sample here was peripheral blood, taken on day 0 of AZD1222 vaccination. The receptor set was obtained from an adult in good health.

The V and J genes are TRBV7-8 and TRBJ1-1; TRBD1 agrees at 11 bases. The V gene's germline CDR1 is SGHVS and CDR2 FQNEAQ. The CDR3 runs to 15 residues. V was clipped by 1 base and J by 4 bases; unmatched bases: 2. CDR3 residues: CASSLGTGGITEAFF. CDR3 DNA: TGTGCCAGCAGCTTAGGGACAGGGGGCATCACTGAAGCTTTCTTT.

The chain couples TRBV3-1 (or the pseudogene TRBV3-2) to TRBJ2-2, with D possibly matching TRBD2 (6 bases). The V end lost 2 bases, the J end lost 4 bases, and 11 bases lay between the germline ends. The CDR3 extends over 15 amino acids. The germline CDR1 and CDR2 sequences are LGHDT and YNNKEL (reference sequence). CDR3 region: CASSQSGVGTGELFF. The CDR3 nucleotides read TGTGCCAGCAGCCAATCGGGAGTCGGCACCGGGGAGCTGTTTTTT.

The V gene is TRBV4-1, the J gene TRBJ2-7, with D unresolved. Germline CDR1 and CDR2: MGHRA and YSYEKL. The CDR3 totals 13 residues. Trimming pared 2 bases from V and 3 bases from J, leaving 8 bases between. In nucleotides, the CDR3 is TGCGCCAGCAGCCAACAGGCGAACTACGAGCAGTACTTC. Translating gives CASSQQANYEQYF.

In its sample, this clone was seen once. The CDR3 sequence is CASSDLTSGTHNEQFF. The CDR3, as DNA: TGCGCCAGCAGTGATCTGACTAGCGGGACCCACAATGAGCAGTTCTTC. The V gene is TRBV10-2, the J gene TRBJ2-1, with 11 bases aligning to TRBD2. The CDR3 runs 16 residues. Germline-derived CDR1 and CDR2 are WSHSY and SAAADI. V dropped 3 bases and J dropped 5; count of bases not matched to a gene: 6.

The V and J genes are TRBV19 and TRBJ1-1; D is unclear. The CDR3 runs to 16 residues. CDR1 is LNHDA and CDR2 is SQIVND in the germline V gene (reference sequence). V was trimmed by 0 bases and J by 5 bases, leaving 16 bases between them. CDR3 DNA: TGTGCCAGTAGTATAGATCTAATGGGTGTTTGGACTGAAGCTTTCTTT. Translating it yields CASSIDLMGVWTEAFF.

This clone showed up just a few times. This sequence joins TRBV19 and TRBJ1-2; TRBD1 aligns across 7 bases. Germline values: CDR1 LNHDA, CDR2 SQIVND (reference sequence). CDR3 length equals 15 residues. V shed 5 bases and J 8 bases; nucleotides not matched to a gene: 14. For the CDR3, the DNA is TGTGCCAGTAGTGTACAAGGAGGGGGCGCTAGGGGCTACACCTTC. This translates into CASSVQGGGARGYTF.

The chain is built from TRBV2 and TRBJ2-3; D is unresolved. From germline, CDR1 is SNHLY and CDR2 FYNNEI. V shed 2 bases and J shed 3 bases, with 3 bases lying between them. The CDR3 is made up of 12 amino acids. CDR3 amino acids: CASSELTDTQYF. CDR3 sequence (DNA): TGTGCCAGCAGTGAACTAACAGATACGCAGTATTTT.

V gene TRBV10-3 combines with J gene TRBJ1-1, with 8 bases fitting TRBD1. V lost 2 bases to trimming and J lost 0 bases; unmatched junction nucleotides: 5. The CDR3 runs 16 residues. Germline loops: CDR1 ENHRY, CDR2 SYGVKD. The CDR3 sequence is CAISEDRGRLNTEAFF. The CDR3 DNA is TGTGCCATCAGTGAGGACAGGGGAAGGTTGAACACTGAAGCTTTCTTT.

The V and J genes are TRBV15 and TRBJ1-4; no firm D call. Germline CDR1 is LNHNV and CDR2 is YYDKDF (reference sequence). The V and J ends lost 8 bases and 0 bases respectively, with 10 bases between them. This CDR3 is built from 14 residues. CDR3 in DNA: TGTGCCACCTCAAGGGAAGCAACTAATGAAAAACTGTTTTTT. Encoded protein: CATSREATNEKLFF.

The chain recombines TRBV19 with TRBJ1-1; 7 bases map to TRBD1. Germline V CDR1 and CDR2: LNHDA, SQIVND (reference sequence). The junction had 7 bases not matched to a gene; V was cut back by 5 bases and J by 4 bases. This CDR3 contains 14 residues. For the CDR3, the DNA is TGTGCCAGTAGTGCCACAGGGGCGAGCACTGAAGCTTTCTTT. This gives the protein CASSATGASTEAFF.

CDR3 nucleotide sequence: TGTGCCAGCAGTGAATGGACTTTTACAGATACGCAGTATTTT. It specifies CASSEWTFTDTQYF. V gene TRBV6-1 combines with J gene TRBJ2-3; TRBD2 is a possible D gene (5 bases). The ends were cut back, 2 bases at V and 3 bases at J, with 9 bases in the middle. CDR1 is MNHNS, CDR2 SASEGT, per germline. The CDR3 has 14 amino acids.

Details on this clone: Because the CDR3 is missing its conserved closing phenylalanine or tryptophan, this is likely a read error. The limits of the CDR3 on the DNA are not certain, so only TCRdb's listed CDR3 is given. The CDR3 spells CASSSGLAFVRL. The chain links TRBV12-3 or TRBV12-4 to TRBJ2-7; TRBD2, the table's D call, lacks a check against the DNA. The CDR3 has 12 residues if both end residues are counted.

This chain joins TRBV5-6 and TRBJ1-1; 7 bases match TRBD1. The CDR3 has 16 residues. Unmatched junction bases numbered 12, after V lost 5 bases and J lost 2 bases. The germline V gene has CDR1 SGHDT and CDR2 YYEEEE. The CDR3 protein is CASSSTTGVKNTEAFF. The CDR3 nucleotides are TGTGCCAGCAGTTCAACTACAGGGGTGAAAAACACTGAAGCTTTCTTT.

This chain links TRBV25-1 with TRBJ2-7, with unresolved D. V was trimmed by 4 bases and J by 6 bases, leaving 16 bases between them. The germline CDR1 and CDR2 sequences are MGHDK and SYGVNS. This CDR3 spans 14 amino acids. The CDR3 DNA sequence: TGTGCCAGCAGTGGACACAGCGATCTAGGCGAGCAGTACTTC. This sequence encodes CASSGHSDLGEQYF.

The gene calls are TRBV21-1 and TRBJ2-2; no DNA check was done on the table's D call, TRBD2. TRBV21-1 is marked as a pseudogene. CDR3 size: 18 residues. CDR3 region: CASSKEWLAGEHTGELFF. CDR3 DNA: TGTGCCAGCAGCAAAGAATGGTTGGCGGGAGAGCACACCGGGGAGCTGTTTTTT.

The chain couples TRBV27 to TRBJ1-2, with 8 bases aligning to TRBD1. The CDR3 runs to 14 residues. The junction had 7 bases not matched to a gene; V was cut back by 5 bases and J by 5 bases. Germline assignment: CDR1 MNHEY and CDR2 SMNVEV (reference sequence). CDR3 DNA sequence: TGTGCCAGCAGTACCCGGACAGGGACTTATGGCTACACCTTC. Protein: CASSTRTGTYGYTF.

The chain is built from TRBV5-4 and TRBJ2-1; D is perhaps TRBD2 (5 bases). Germline CDR1 reads SGHNT; CDR2 reads YYREEE (reference sequence). V was pared by 4 bases and J by 12 bases, with 17 bases between. The length of the CDR3 is 13 residues. The CDR3 here is CASSLSGEGTQFF. CDR3 DNA sequence: TGTGCCAGCAGCCTGAGTGGCGAGGGCACGCAGTTCTTC.

The rearrangement links TRBV7-2 to TRBJ2-1, with D perhaps matching TRBD1 (5 bases). Trimming shortened V by 3 bases and J by 0 bases, and 12 bases separated the two germline ends. Germline assignment: CDR1 SGHTA and CDR2 FQGNSA. This CDR3 is 16 amino acids long. CDR3 coding DNA: TGTGCCAGCAGCTTCAGGGTATTGGGCTCCTACAATGAGCAGTTCTTC. Translated: CASSFRVLGSYNEQFF. Full variable domain (rest looked up from reference TRBV7-2 and TRBJ2-1): GAGVSQSPSNKVTEKGKDVELRCDPISGHTALYWYRQSLGQGLEFLIYFQGNSAPDKSGLPSDRFSAERTGGSVSTLTIQRTQQEDSAVYLCASSFRVLGSYNEQFFGPGTRLTVL.

A single count supports this clone. This chain joins TRBV25-1 and TRBJ2-7; unclear D gene. The CDR3 extends over 12 amino acids. CDR1 and CDR2 (germline): MGHDK, SYGVNS. Trimming left V 10 bases short and J 5 bases short, with 15 bases between. The CDR3 DNA follows: TGTGCCACATCCCCACCCACCAACGAGCAGTACTTC. This encodes CATSPPTNEQYF.

This chain links TRBV18 with TRBJ2-3, with TRBD2 matching 8 bases. The J segment lost 4 bases and the V segment lost 5 bases, leaving 5 bases of the junction unmatched. CDR1 is KGHSH and CDR2 is LQKENI in the germline V gene. CDR3 length equals 14 residues. CDR3 amino acids: CASSAGGAPDTQYF. The CDR3 nucleotides read TGTGCCAGCTCAGCGGGGGGTGCTCCAGATACGCAGTATTTT.

The chain has TRBV9 and TRBJ1-4, with D unclear. In germline, CDR1 is SGDLS, CDR2 YYNGEE. V lost 0 bases to trimming and J lost 4 bases, with 10 bases between them. This CDR3 has 15 amino acids. CDR3 sequence (DNA): TGTGCCAGCAGCGTAGCTACAGATTATAATGAAAAACTGTTTTTT. This sequence encodes CASSVATDYNEKLFF.

Concerning this clone: The sample contains more than one DNA sequence encoding this CDR3. This rearrangement joins TRBV7-9 to TRBJ1-2; D unclear. The germline gives CDR1 SEHNR, CDR2 FQNEAQ (reference sequence). V shed 0 bases and J shed 0 bases, with 5 bases lying between them. CDR3 length: 14 amino acids. CDR3 DNA: TGTGCCAGCAGCTTAGCGGCTGCTAACTATGGCTACACCTTC. Residues: CASSLAAANYGYTF.

This rearrangement joins TRBV5-6 to TRBJ2-1; D ambiguous. V lost 2 bases and J 6 bases, leaving 6 bases between the germline ends. Looked up from germline, CDR1 is SGHDT and CDR2 is YYEEEE. The CDR3 has 12 residues. The CDR3 DNA reads TGTGCCAGCAGCTTCTCAGTCAATGAGCAGTTCTTC. Its translation is CASSFSVNEQFF. Supplemented by reference TRBV5-6 and TRBJ2-1, the full variable domain reads DAGVTQSPTHLIKTRGQQVTLRCSPKSGHDTVSWYQQALGQGPQFIFQYYEEEERQRGNFPDRFSGHQFPNYSSELNVNALLLGDSALYLCASSFSVNEQFFGPGTRLTVL.

The V call is TRBV4-1, the J call TRBJ2-5; D unclear. This CDR3 comprises 13 residues. Germline V gene lookup returns CDR1 MGHRA and CDR2 YSYEKL. Trimming pared 4 bases from V and 4 bases from J, leaving 10 bases between. The DNA of the CDR3 is TGCGCCAGCAGCCCGGCCCCCTTAGAGACCCAGTACTTC. Translation gives CASSPAPLETQYF.

The rearrangement links TRBV12-3 or TRBV12-4 to TRBJ1-2; no firm D call. V was cut by 7 bases and J by 4 bases, with 10 bases left in between. The CDR3 has 12 residues. The CDR3 DNA sequence: TGTGCCAGCACGGACCGTGTCTATGGCTACACCTTC. Translation: CASTDRVYGYTF.

The rearrangement uses TRBV6-5 and TRBJ2-1; weak D call: TRBD1 (6 bases). The V end was cut by 8 bases, the J end by 3 bases, with 14 bases between. The CDR3 has 14 amino acids. Germline lookup yields CDR1 MNHEY and CDR2 SVGAGI. The CDR3 sequence is CASFDRSLYNEQFF. The CDR3 bases are TGTGCCAGCTTTGACAGGTCCCTCTACAATGAGCAGTTCTTC.

CDR3 region: CASSPAHSGNSNQPQHF. The DNA for the CDR3 is TGTGCCAGCAGTCCCGCCCATTCCGGCAATAGCAATCAGCCCCAGCATTTT. The V and J genes are TRBV28 and TRBJ1-5, with D uncertain. V lost 5 bases to trimming and J lost 0 bases, with 17 bases between them. Germline CDR1 is MDHEN and CDR2 is SYDVKM. CDR3 length: 17 amino acids.

The rearrangement links TRBV4-1 to TRBJ2-1; D remains unclear. Germline assignment: CDR1 MGHRA and CDR2 YSYEKL. Deletions cut 0 bases from V and 5 bases from J, with 17 bases between. This CDR3 contains 17 residues. The CDR3, as DNA: TGCGCCAGCAGCCAAGAACGGTTAAGGGCCCTCGACAATGAGCAGTTCTTC. The encoded protein is CASSQERLRALDNEQFF.

The chain carries TRBV6-4 and TRBJ2-1; no definite D call. Germline CDR1 is MRHNA and CDR2 is SNTAGT. The CDR3 is made up of 13 amino acids. The ends were cut back, 4 bases at V and 7 bases at J, with 11 bases in the middle. The CDR3 sequence is CASSVQGKNEQFF. The CDR3 nucleotides read TGTGCCAGCAGTGTCCAAGGGAAAAATGAGCAGTTCTTC.

The chain has TRBV27 and TRBJ2-1; 7 bases are shared with TRBD2. Per germline, CDR1 MNHEY and CDR2 SMNVEV (reference sequence). The V gene end was trimmed by 2 bases and the J gene end by 10 bases; junction bases not matched to a gene: 8. This CDR3 spans 14 amino acids. CDR3: CASSLRSGTTEQFF. In DNA, the CDR3 is TGTGCCAGCAGTTTAAGGTCGGGGACTACCGAGCAGTTCTTC.

The chain is built from TRBV3-1 (or the pseudogene TRBV3-2) and TRBJ2-2, with 9 bases lining up with TRBD2. Germline CDR1 reads LGHDT; CDR2 reads YNNKEL (reference sequence). The CDR3 has 15 residues. V lost 10 bases to trimming and J lost 3 bases; unmatched junction nucleotides: 9. Here the CDR3 DNA reads TGTGCCACCACCCGGCTAGCGGGATACACCGGGGAGCTGTTTTTT. This codes for CATTRLAGYTGELFF.

V gene TRBV5-6 combines with J gene TRBJ2-1, with D unclear. The CDR3 is 14 amino acids. Germline values: CDR1 SGHDT, CDR2 YYEEEE. Trimming took off 2 bases at V and 0 bases at J, with 6 bases between the two ends. CDR3 loop: CASSFEFSYNEQFF. DNA for the CDR3: TGTGCCAGCAGCTTTGAGTTCTCCTACAATGAGCAGTTCTTC. The entire variable domain, with the rest obtained from reference TRBV5-6 and TRBJ2-1, is as follows: DAGVTQSPTHLIKTRGQQVTLRCSPKSGHDTVSWYQQALGQGPQFIFQYYEEEERQRGNFPDRFSGHQFPNYSSELNVNALLLGDSALYLCASSFEFSYNEQFFGPGTRLTVL.